This is a list of T cell receptor beta chains from one sample in a study of cytomegalovirus exposure and HLA in healthy donors. Sequencing was performed with immunoSEQ multiplex PCR; in TCRdb, only in-frame clones are kept and a portion is missing. The table has 180,000 or so clones, over 80% seen once. Sequencing was done on a sample of PBMCs. Receptor source: a middle-aged man in good health and CMV-seronegative. CDR3s include the opening cysteine and the closing phenylalanine or tryptophan. A D gene is named only where the DNA matches it firmly.

cdr3_aa | cdr3_nt | j_call | v_call | d_call
CASSLDAGELFF | TGTGCCAGCAGCCTAGACGCCGGGGAGCTGTTTTTT | TRBJ2-2 | TRBV2 | .
CASSPGALIATEAFF | TGCGCCAGCAGCCCAGGGGCCCTGATCGCCACTGAAGCTTTCTTT | TRBJ1-1 | TRBV5-1 | .
CASSRRQGANTGELFF | TGCGCCAGCAGCCGACGACAGGGGGCCAACACCGGGGAGCTGTTTTTT | TRBJ2-2 | TRBV4-3 | TRBD1
CASSLGYLQGVEKLFF | TGTGCCAGCAGCTTAGGTTACCTACAGGGTGTCGAAAAACTGTTTTTT | TRBJ1-4 | TRBV7-2 | .
CASSLAGGRNEQYF | TGTGCCAGCAGCTTAGCGGGAGGGAGAAACGAGCAGTACTTC | TRBJ2-7 | TRBV7-8 | TRBD2
CASSTGFVGNTIYF | TGTGCCAGCAGCACAGGGTTCGTTGGAAACACCATATATTTT | TRBJ1-3 | TRBV5-4 | .
CASSSWQGADTQYF | TGTGCCAGCAGCTCGTGGCAGGGGGCAGATACGCAGTATTTT | TRBJ2-3 | TRBV7-3 | TRBD1
CASSLPMDRVLNYGYTF | TGTGCCAGCAGCCTACCGATGGACAGGGTTCTCAACTATGGCTACACCTTC | TRBJ1-2 | TRBV28 | TRBD1
CASRRDRGEKLFF | TGTGCCAGCAGACGGGACAGGGGTGAAAAACTGTTTTTT | TRBJ1-4 | TRBV6-5 | TRBD1
CASSYGGGSYEQYF | TGTGCCAGCAGTTACGGCGGGGGCTCCTACGAGCAGTACTTC | TRBJ2-7 | TRBV6-5 | TRBD2
CASSQERGTGERETQYF | TGTGCCAGCAGCCAAGAGCGCGGAACAGGGGAACGAGAGACCCAGTACTTC | TRBJ2-5 | TRBV14 | TRBD1
CASWKDYEQYF | TGTGCCAGCTGGAAAGACTACGAGCAGTACTTC | TRBJ2-7 | TRBV6-5 | .
CASSHGDISNQPQHF | TGCGCCAGCAGTCACGGGGACATTAGCAATCAGCCCCAGCATTTT | TRBJ1-5 | TRBV23-1 | .
CASSRDSASYEQYF | TGCGCCAGCAGCAGGGACAGCGCATCCTACGAGCAGTACTTC | TRBJ2-7 | TRBV5-1 | TRBD1